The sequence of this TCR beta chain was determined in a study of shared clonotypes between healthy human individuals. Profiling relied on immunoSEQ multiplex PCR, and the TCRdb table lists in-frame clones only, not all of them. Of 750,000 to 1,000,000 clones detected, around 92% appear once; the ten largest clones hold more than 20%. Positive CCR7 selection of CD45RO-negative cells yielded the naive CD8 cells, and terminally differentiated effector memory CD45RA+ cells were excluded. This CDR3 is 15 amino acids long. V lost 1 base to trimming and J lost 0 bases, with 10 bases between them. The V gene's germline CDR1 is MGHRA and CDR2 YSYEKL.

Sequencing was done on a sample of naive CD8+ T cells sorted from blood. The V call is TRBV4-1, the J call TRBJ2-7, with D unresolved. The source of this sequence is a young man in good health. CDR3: CASSQVPTSSYEQYF. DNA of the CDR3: TGCGCCAGCAGCCAAGTCCCAACCAGCTCCTACGAGCAGTACTTC.